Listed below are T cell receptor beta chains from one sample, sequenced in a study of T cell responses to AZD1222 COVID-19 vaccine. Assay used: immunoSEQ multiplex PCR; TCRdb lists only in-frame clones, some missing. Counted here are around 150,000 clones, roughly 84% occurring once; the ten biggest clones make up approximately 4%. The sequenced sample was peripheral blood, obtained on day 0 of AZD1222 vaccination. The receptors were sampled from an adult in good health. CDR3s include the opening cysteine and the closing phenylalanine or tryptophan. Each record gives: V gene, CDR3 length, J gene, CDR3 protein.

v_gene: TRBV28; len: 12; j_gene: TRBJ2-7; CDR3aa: CASRRGAYEQYF
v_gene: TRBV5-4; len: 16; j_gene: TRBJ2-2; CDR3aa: CASSLGWTQNTGELFF
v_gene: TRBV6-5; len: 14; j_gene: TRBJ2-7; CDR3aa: CASSYVQGSYEQYF
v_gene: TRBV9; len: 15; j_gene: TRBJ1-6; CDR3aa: CASSETGGKNSPLHF
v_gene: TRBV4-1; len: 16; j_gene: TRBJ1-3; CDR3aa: CASSQAGVEAGNTIYF
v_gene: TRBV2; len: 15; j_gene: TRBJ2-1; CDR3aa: CASSYRGVAYNEQFF
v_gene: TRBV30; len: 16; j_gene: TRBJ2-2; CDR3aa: CAWRPLAGSPTGELFF
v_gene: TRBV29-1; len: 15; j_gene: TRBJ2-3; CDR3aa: CSVEDNRGRADTQYF
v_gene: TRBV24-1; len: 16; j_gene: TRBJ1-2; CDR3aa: CATSDPKQGLGYGYTF
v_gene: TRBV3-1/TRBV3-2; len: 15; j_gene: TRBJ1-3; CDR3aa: CASSPSDRVENTIYF
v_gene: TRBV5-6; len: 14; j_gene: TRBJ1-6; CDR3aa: CASSPDSYNSPLHF
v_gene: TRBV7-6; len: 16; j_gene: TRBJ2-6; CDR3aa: CASSLGQGRGANVLTF
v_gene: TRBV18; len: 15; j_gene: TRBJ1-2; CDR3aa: CASSSRTGGSYGYTF
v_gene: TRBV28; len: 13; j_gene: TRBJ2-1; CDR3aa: CASSSGLAGRQFF
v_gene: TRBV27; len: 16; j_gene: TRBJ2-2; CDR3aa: CASSSTWRGNTGELFF
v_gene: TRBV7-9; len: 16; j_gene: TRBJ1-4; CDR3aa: CASSLAGEGAHEKLFF
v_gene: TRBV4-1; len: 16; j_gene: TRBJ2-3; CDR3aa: CASSQVWDRGTDTQYF
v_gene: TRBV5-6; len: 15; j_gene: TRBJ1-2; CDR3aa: CASSFITVFNYGYTF
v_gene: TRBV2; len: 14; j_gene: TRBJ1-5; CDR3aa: CASRPPLAAQPQHF
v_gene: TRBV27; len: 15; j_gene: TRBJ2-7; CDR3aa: CASSQSGEARWEQYF
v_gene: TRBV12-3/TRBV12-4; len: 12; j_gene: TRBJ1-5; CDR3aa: CASSLGGQPQHF
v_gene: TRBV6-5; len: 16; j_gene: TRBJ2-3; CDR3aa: CASSYGGPVTTDTQYF
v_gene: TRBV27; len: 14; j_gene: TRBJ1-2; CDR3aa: CASRRGPSNYGYTF
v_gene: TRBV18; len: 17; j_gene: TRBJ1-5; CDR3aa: CASSPPGPAERNQPQHF
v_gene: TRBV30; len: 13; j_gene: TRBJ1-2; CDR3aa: CAWSVVENYGYTF
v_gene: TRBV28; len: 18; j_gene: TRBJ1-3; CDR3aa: CASSLRPSLGRFGNTIYF
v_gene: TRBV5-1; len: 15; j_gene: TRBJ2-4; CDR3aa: CASSLGLAGKNIQYF